Described below is a single TCR beta chain sequence and its context. Antigen unknown. This entry is derived from a study of T cells in localized non-small cell lung cancer. Findings and caveats of the study: The highest T cell clonality was in uninvolved adjacent lung, above tumor. The appearance of a median approximately 57 of the top 100 tumor clones was seen in adjacent lung.

Germline CDR1 is LGHNT and CDR2 is FRNRAP. V was cut by 0 bases and J by 2 bases, with 8 bases left in between. This CDR3 spans 15 amino acids. Assay used: immunoSEQ multiplex PCR; TCRdb lists only in-frame clones, some missing. The data show about 74,000 clones, approximately 84% seen once. The receptor's source is a female donor aged 60 or older with stage I lung adenocarcinoma. The source was peripheral blood, collected before any cancer treatment. V usage is TRBV12-5 and J usage is TRBJ1-5, with a possible D match to TRBD1 (6 bases). This CDR3 reads CASGLVGGGNQPQHF. CDR3 DNA: TGTGCTAGTGGTTTGGTAGGGGGGGGCAATCAGCCCCAGCATTTT.